What follows are 7 T cell receptor beta chains derived from one specimen sequenced in a study of T cell responses to AZD1222 COVID-19 vaccine. This table comes from immunoSEQ multiplex PCR, and its TCRdb copy is limited to in-frame clones, with some not included. This sample has some 120,000 clones, with roughly nine tenths found just once. The specimen comprised peripheral blood, sampled 28 days after the second AZD1222 dose. The receptors were gathered from an adult who received the AZD1222 COVID-19 vaccine.

The chain combines TRBV5-6 with TRBJ1-4; D is unresolved. Between the trimmed V and J ends, which lost 2 bases and 0 bases, there was a span of 14 bases. The CDR3 has 17 amino acids. Germline CDR1 SGHDT, CDR2 YYEEEE. In DNA, the CDR3 is TGTGCCAGCAGCTTTGTGGCAGGCGGAGCAACTAATGAAAAACTGTTTTTT. It is translated as CASSFVAGGATNEKLFF.

The chain employs TRBV7-2 and TRBJ2-2, with D perhaps matching TRBD1 (7 bases). This CDR3 comprises 19 residues. Germline V gene lookup returns CDR1 SGHTA and CDR2 FQGNSA. Trimming left V 5 bases short and J 3 bases short, with 25 bases between. The CDR3 DNA sequence: TGTGCCAGCAGCCTCCTCCCCTCAGGGGGGAGTGGGTACACCGGGGAGCTGTTTTTT. Translation: CASSLLPSGGSGYTGELFF.

CDR3 sequence: CAWSGTSLNYGYTF. The DNA for the CDR3 is TGTGCCTGGAGCGGGACATCGTTAAACTATGGCTACACCTTC. This sequence joins TRBV30 and TRBJ1-2, with D perhaps matching TRBD1 (6 bases). The germline V gene encodes CDR1 GTSNPN and CDR2 SVGIG (reference sequence). Deletions cut 3 bases from V and 2 bases from J, with 13 bases between. This CDR3 has 14 amino acids.

This sequence joins TRBV4-2 and TRBJ2-6; D ambiguous. Trimming stripped 2 bases from V and 1 base from J, with 6 bases between. The CDR3 spans 15 residues. CDR1 is LGHNA, CDR2 YNFKEQ, per germline. The CDR3 loop is CASSQRRSGANVLTF. CDR3 nucleotide sequence: TGTGCCAGCAGCCAAAGGAGATCTGGGGCCAACGTCCTGACTTTC.

The chain's CDR3 is CASTPWGGTPWFETQYF. DNA of the CDR3: TGTGCCAGCACCCCCTGGGGCGGGACCCCGTGGTTCGAGACCCAGTACTTC. This chain uses TRBV28 with TRBJ2-5; D possibly corresponds to TRBD2 (6 bases). Germline V gene data show CDR1 as MDHEN and CDR2 as SYDVKM. Trimming shortened V by 7 bases and J by 5 bases, and 26 bases separated the two germline ends. CDR3 size: 17 residues.

J is TRBJ2-1 and V is TRBV5-1; D is ambiguous. Trimming removed 0 bases from V and 4 bases from J, with 8 bases in between. Germline lookup yields CDR1 SGHRS and CDR2 YFSETQ. The CDR3 extends over 14 amino acids. The CDR3 here is CASSLDAGYNEQFF. The CDR3 DNA sequence: TGCGCCAGCAGCTTGGATGCCGGATACAATGAGCAGTTCTTC.

The chain carries TRBV10-1 and TRBJ2-3; D possibly uses TRBD1 or TRBD2 (5 bases each). Germline V CDR1 and CDR2: WNHNN, SYGVQD (reference sequence). This CDR3 contains 14 residues. Trimming cost V 4 bases and J 4 bases, with 12 bases left between them. In nucleotides, the CDR3 is TGCGCCAGCAGTGGTGAGGGGTACGCAGATACGCAGTATTTT. It is translated as CASSGEGYADTQYF.